The sample holds many counts of the clone carrying this TCR beta chain. Its antigen remains unidentified. This record comes from a study of identical twins. V was clipped by 4 bases and J by 5 bases, with 12 bases between them. The V gene's germline CDR1 is MRHNA and CDR2 SNTAGT. This CDR3 is built from 14 residues. After template switching added a universal primer site, the resulting cDNA carried unique molecular identifiers. Via MiXCR, TCRdb re-called the 5' RACE reads, giving one row per CDR3 protein. This table has some 250,000 distinct CDR3 sequences, 9.5% to 15% appearing once. Findings of the study overall: Abundant cord blood beta clonotypes carried fewer insertions; memory repertoires showed none.

These data are also associated with another study on yellow fever vaccine responses in identical twins.

The chain has TRBV6-4 and TRBJ2-1; tentative D call: TRBD2 (5 bases). This TCR came from a woman aged 18-30 years in good health. Sequenced: memory (CD45RO+) T cells sorted from blood. This CDR3 is CASSVSGDHNEQFF. CDR3 nucleotide sequence: TGTGCCAGCAGTGTCTCCGGGGATCACAATGAGCAGTTCTTC.